The 32 T cell receptor beta chains below were found in one sample sequenced in a study of blood T cell repertoires in COVID-19. Using immunoSEQ multiplex PCR, the repertoire was profiled, and TCRdb retains in-frame clones only, with some absent. The data contain around 30,000 clones, over 75% of them singletons. Sequenced sample: peripheral blood. These receptors all come from a woman in her 70s with active or convalescent COVID-19.

The chain joins TRBV7-6 to TRBJ1-1, with 7 positions matching TRBD1. With V trimmed by 0 bases and J by 7 bases, 2 bases remained unmatched. The germline V gene encodes CDR1 SGHVS and CDR2 FNYEAQ. The CDR3 is 13 residues long. CDR3 region: CASSLARGSEAFF. The CDR3 coding sequence is TGTGCCAGCAGCTTAGCCAGGGGGAGTGAAGCTTTCTTT.

The chain carries TRBV5-5 and TRBJ1-2; a weak D match, TRBD1 (5 bases). Trimming took off 4 bases at V and 4 bases at J, with 17 bases between the two ends. The CDR3 runs to 15 residues. The germline CDR1 and CDR2 sequences are SGHKS and YYEKEE (reference sequence). CDR3 sequence: CASSPSPTEVYGYTF. CDR3 in DNA: TGTGCCAGCAGCCCATCGCCGACAGAAGTCTATGGCTACACCTTC.

V usage is TRBV6-5 and J usage is TRBJ1-2; 7 nucleotides align to TRBD1. From germline, CDR1 is MNHEY and CDR2 SVGAGI. V dropped 8 bases and J dropped 2; count of bases not matched to a gene: 8. The length of the CDR3 is 14 residues. As DNA, the CDR3 is TGTGCCAGCCATAGAGGGGGACAGAACTATGGCTACACCTTC. This codes for CASHRGGQNYGYTF.

On this clone: An end of the junction does not agree with germline; a read error may underlie this. The chain uses TRBV2 and TRBJ1-5; D is perhaps TRBD1 (5 bases). The V gene's germline CDR1 is SNHLY and CDR2 FYNNEI. This CDR3 region has 13 residues. CDR3 nucleotide sequence: TGTGCCACCAGTGCAGGGATGGATCAGCCCCAGCATTTT. It is translated as CATSAGMDQPQHF.

The V call is TRBV25-1, the J call TRBJ2-1; D possibly corresponds to TRBD2 (6 bases). CDR3 length equals 13 residues. V gave up 5 bases and J gave up 7 bases, with 12 bases separating them. The germline V gene has CDR1 MGHDK and CDR2 SYGVNS. The DNA of the CDR3 is TGTGCCAGCAGTTACGGGAGTCGGAATGAGCAGTTCTTC. It specifies CASSYGSRNEQFF.

On this clone itself: An end of the junction differs from the germline gene, which may be a read error. The J gene is TRBJ1-3, the V gene TRBV3-1 (or the pseudogene TRBV3-2); the match to TRBD1 covers 8 bases. The germline V gene has CDR1 LGHDT and CDR2 YNNKEL (reference sequence). The CDR3 spans 15 residues. The CDR3 protein is CASSQAGTGNLGVDF. The CDR3 DNA reads as TGTGCCAGCAGCCAAGCAGGGACAGGCAACCTTGGGGTAGATTTT.

In nucleotides, the CDR3 is TGTGCCAGTAGGATTTCGACAGCGCTCCAGAACACTGAAGCTTTCTTT. It translates to CASRISTALQNTEAFF. V is TRBV10-3 and J is TRBJ1-1; D is perhaps TRBD1 (5 bases). CDR3 length: 16 amino acids. V was shortened by 10 bases and J by 1 base, with 22 bases between the two germline ends. Looked up from germline, CDR1 is ENHRY and CDR2 is SYGVKD.

V and J are TRBV30 and TRBJ1-5; no clear D gene. In germline, CDR1 is GTSNPN, CDR2 SVGIG (reference sequence). This CDR3 region has 13 residues. The V and J ends lost 3 bases and 4 bases respectively, with 10 bases between them. CDR3 sequence: CAWSPGLNQPQHF. CDR3 nucleotide sequence: TGTGCCTGGAGCCCAGGACTTAATCAGCCCCAGCATTTT.

The chain combines TRBV7-2 with TRBJ2-6; 10 bases fit TRBD1. The V gene end was trimmed by 1 base and the J gene end by 4 bases; junction bases not matched to a gene: 10. The germline gives CDR1 SGHTA, CDR2 FQGNSA. CDR3 length: 19 residues. The CDR3 loop is CASSLGSGQGLRGANVLTF. CDR3 nucleotides: TGTGCCAGCAGCTTAGGATCGGGACAGGGGTTGAGAGGGGCCAACGTCCTGACTTTC.

The chain employs TRBV5-1 and TRBJ2-5, with 11 positions matching TRBD2. The junction had 5 bases not matched to a gene; V was cut back by 2 bases and J by 2 bases. The CDR3 is 16 residues long. CDR1 and CDR2 from the germline V gene are SGHRS and YFSETQ. CDR3 DNA sequence: TGCGCCAGCAGCTTAACGATAGCGGGGGGGCAAGAGACCCAGTACTTC. It is translated as CASSLTIAGGQETQYF.

In its sample, this clone was seen once. This rearrangement joins TRBV2 to TRBJ2-5; 10 bases agree with TRBD2. From germline, CDR1 is SNHLY and CDR2 FYNNEI. After removal of 5 bases from V and 5 bases from J, the junction contained 11 bases not matched to a gene. The CDR3 covers 16 residues. CDR3 coding DNA: TGTGCCAGCAGTCGAGGCTCTAGCGGGGGTCGGGAGACCCAGTACTTC. Translating gives CASSRGSSGGRETQYF.

V usage is TRBV19 and J usage is TRBJ2-7; possible D gene TRBD2, 6 bases. Looked up from germline, CDR1 is LNHDA and CDR2 is SQIVND (reference sequence). The CDR3 is made up of 15 amino acids. V lost 5 bases and J 4 bases, leaving 18 bases between the germline ends. The CDR3 DNA is TGTGCCAGTAGTTCTCCGGGGCTAGCGCCTTACGAGCAGTACTTC. Protein: CASSSPGLAPYEQYF.

The chain recombines TRBV18 with TRBJ1-5; possible D gene TRBD1, 5 bases. From germline, CDR1 is KGHSH and CDR2 LQKENI. Deletions cut 2 bases from V and 0 bases from J, with 11 bases between. CDR3 length: 16 amino acids. CDR3 coding DNA: TGTGCCAGCTCACCAGCCGACAGTAATAGCAATCAGCCCCAGCATTTT. It codes for CASSPADSNSNQPQHF.

The rearrangement links TRBV6-2 or TRBV6-3 to TRBJ1-1; possibly TRBD1 for D (5 bases). V was trimmed by 5 bases and J by 6 bases, leaving 13 bases between them. The CDR3 totals 13 residues. Germline V CDR1 and CDR2: MNHEY, SVGEGT. CDR3 nucleotide sequence: TGTGCCAGCAGTACGGCTGGGGGGGCTGAAGCTTTCTTT. Its translation: CASSTAGGAEAFF.

The V and J genes are TRBV2 and TRBJ1-4, with unresolved D. Germline loops: CDR1 SNHLY, CDR2 FYNNEI. Trimming left V 9 bases short and J 8 bases short, with 22 bases between. The CDR3 contains 15 residues. The CDR3, as DNA: TGTGCCAGTTCCGAGTTGGCGTCAGCGAGGGAAAAACTGTTTTTT. Residues: CASSELASAREKLFF.

This clone was seen a few times. The rearrangement uses TRBV7-2 and TRBJ1-2; D unclear. The ends were cut back, 2 bases at V and 4 bases at J, with 8 bases in the middle. This CDR3 region has 13 residues. The germline V gene has CDR1 SGHTA and CDR2 FQGNSA. CDR3 sequence (DNA): TGTGCCAGCAGCTTAATGGCAGGCTATGGCTACACCTTC. Encoded protein: CASSLMAGYGYTF.

The V gene is TRBV12-5, the J gene TRBJ2-2; a weak D match, TRBD1 (6 bases). The CDR3 totals 16 residues. Germline CDR1 LGHNT, CDR2 FRNRAP. Trimming left V 6 bases short and J 2 bases short, with 16 bases between. DNA of the CDR3: TGTGCTAGTGGCACGGGACAAAGCTTCAACACCGGGGAGCTGTTTTTT. Amino acid sequence: CASGTGQSFNTGELFF.

This chain links TRBV27 with TRBJ1-6, with 9 positions matching TRBD1. The length of the CDR3 is 16 residues. V was pared by 0 bases and J by 9 bases, with 6 bases of the junction left unmatched. CDR1 and CDR2 (germline): MNHEY, SMNVEV (reference sequence). CDR3 sequence (DNA): TGTGCCAGCAGTTTATCACCGGGACAGGGTTCTTCACCCCTCCACTTT. This gives the protein CASSLSPGQGSSPLHF.

The V and J genes are TRBV30 and TRBJ1-3, with D perhaps matching TRBD1 (5 bases). The CDR3 is made up of 14 amino acids. V shed 5 bases and J shed 4 bases, with 15 bases lying between them. The germline CDR1 and CDR2 sequences are GTSNPN and SVGIG (reference sequence). The CDR3 here is CAWHGRTGGNTIYF. CDR3 coding DNA: TGTGCCTGGCACGGCCGAACAGGAGGAAACACCATATATTTT.

The V gene is TRBV18, the J gene TRBJ2-5; TRBD1 is a possible D gene (6 bases). Germline V lookup: CDR1 KGHSH, CDR2 LQKENI. V shed 1 base and J shed 5 bases, with 8 bases lying between them. This CDR3 region has 13 residues. In nucleotides, the CDR3 is TGTGCCAGCTCACCACGAAGGGGGGAGACCCAGTACTTC. This codes for CASSPRRGETQYF.

This chain joins TRBV7-2 and TRBJ2-5; 8 nucleotides agree with TRBD2. V lost 1 base, J lost 5 bases, and 6 bases stayed unmatched. Germline-derived CDR1 and CDR2 are SGHTA and FQGNSA. The CDR3 loop spans 15 amino acids. The CDR3 DNA reads TGTGCCAGCAGCTTAGGCCGGGGGGGGCGGGAGACCCAGTACTTC. Translating it yields CASSLGRGGRETQYF.

For the CDR3, the DNA is TGTGCCAGAATTCCACAGGGGGGACTTAACTATGGCTACACCTTC. This sequence encodes CARIPQGGLNYGYTF. The V gene is TRBV5-3, the J gene TRBJ1-2, with 8 bases identical to TRBD1. TRBV5-3 is filed as an ORF, its function uncertain. This CDR3 has 15 residues. V dropped 6 bases and J dropped 1; count of bases not matched to a gene: 8.

V usage is TRBV24-1 and J usage is TRBJ1-3, with D possibly TRBD1 on 5 matching bases. Germline lookup yields CDR1 KGHDR and CDR2 SFDVKD. The V end was cut by 0 bases, the J end by 5 bases, with 25 bases between. The CDR3 has 20 amino acids. Here the CDR3 DNA reads TGTGCCACCAGTGATTTGGGACTAATGGGGCCGACAGACTTACGAAACACCATATATTTT. It codes for CATSDLGLMGPTDLRNTIYF.

V usage is TRBV5-4 and J usage is TRBJ2-2; 7 nucleotides align to TRBD2. This CDR3 spans 17 amino acids. V lost 0 bases and J lost 3; bases outside the gene matches: 8. Germline assignment: CDR1 SGHNT and CDR2 YYREEE (reference sequence). The CDR3 spells CASSLGAGTIDTGELFF. The CDR3 nucleotides read TGTGCCAGCAGCTTGGGAGCGGGAACCATCGACACCGGGGAGCTGTTTTTT.

The CDR3 protein is CASSLVYPTQYF. The CDR3 DNA is TGTGCCAGCAGCTTAGTTTATCCGACCCAGTACTTC. The V and J genes are TRBV7-2 and TRBJ2-5; D unresolved. Germline V lookup: CDR1 SGHTA, CDR2 FQGNSA. This CDR3 region has 12 residues. V shed 1 base and J shed 7 bases, with 7 bases lying between them.

The rearrangement joins TRBV27 to TRBJ2-2, with TRBD2 identical over 8 bases. Germline V lookup: CDR1 MNHEY, CDR2 SMNVEV (reference sequence). This CDR3 region has 21 residues. Trimming took 4 bases from V and 0 from J; bases not matched to a gene: 19. The CDR3 bases are TGTGCCAGCAGTTCTCACGGGACTAGGGATCAGGGTGAGTCGAACACCGGGGAGCTGTTTTTT. Translation: CASSSHGTRDQGESNTGELFF.

This sequence joins TRBV7-2 and TRBJ1-4; 10 positions match TRBD1. The CDR3 is 16 amino acids. Germline CDR1 is SGHTA and CDR2 is FQGNSA. Germline trimming cut 1 base from V and 7 bases from J; bases unmatched to any gene: 6. The DNA of the CDR3 is TGTGCCAGCAGCTTAGGAGTAGGGACAGGGGCTGAAAAACTGTTTTTT. It codes for CASSLGVGTGAEKLFF.

This sequence joins TRBV5-1 and TRBJ1-1; 9 nucleotides line up with TRBD1. There are 15 residues in the CDR3. V lost 3 bases, J lost 0 bases, and 3 bases stayed unmatched. Germline V lookup: CDR1 SGHRS, CDR2 YFSETQ. The CDR3, as DNA: TGCGCCAGCAGCTCCGGACAGGGGATGAACACTGAAGCTTTCTTT. It translates to CASSSGQGMNTEAFF. Full variable domain (missing parts from reference TRBV5-1 and TRBJ1-1): KAGVTQTPRYLIKTRGQQVTLSCSPISGHRSVSWYQQTPGQGLQFLFEYFSETQRNKGNFPGRFSGRQFSNSRSEMNVSTLELGDSALYLCASSSGQGMNTEAFFGQGTRLTVV.

This clone was detected a few times. V usage is TRBV2 and J usage is TRBJ1-5; D not resolved. V lost 6 bases to trimming and J lost 0 bases, with 6 bases between them. The CDR3 loop spans 13 amino acids. The germline V gene has CDR1 SNHLY and CDR2 FYNNEI. The CDR3 protein is CASREYSNQPQHF. The CDR3 nucleotides read TGTGCCAGCAGAGAATATAGCAATCAGCCCCAGCATTTT.

The chain employs TRBV7-3 and TRBJ2-1; D may be TRBD1 (5 bases). CDR1 and CDR2 (germline): SGHTA, FQGTGA. The CDR3 is 11 residues long. V shed 2 bases and J shed 9 bases, with 5 bases lying between them. The CDR3 loop reads CASSLGAEQFF. For the CDR3, the DNA is TGTGCCAGCAGCTTAGGGGCTGAGCAGTTCTTC.

This clone appeared a few times. The chain couples TRBV7-9 to TRBJ2-2; the match to TRBD2 covers 9 bases. Germline CDR1 and CDR2: SEHNR and FQNEAQ (reference sequence). The CDR3 runs 16 residues. Trimming removed 5 bases from V and 6 bases from J; junction bases left unmatched: 10. The DNA of the CDR3 is TGTGCCAGCAGCCTAATTAGCGGGAGATTATCCGGGGAGCTGTTTTTT. It yields the protein CASSLISGRLSGELFF. The full variable domain, its missing parts supplied by reference TRBV7-9 and TRBJ2-2, is DTGVSQNPRHKITKRGQNVTFRCDPISEHNRLYWYRQTLGQGPEFLTYFQNEAQLEKSRLLSDRFSAERPKGSFSTLEIQRTEQGDSAMYLCASSLISGRLSGELFFGEGSRLTVL.

This chain links TRBV6-5 with TRBJ1-1; TRBD1 might be the D (5 bases). Germline loops: CDR1 MNHEY, CDR2 SVGAGI. The CDR3 is 14 amino acids. The V and J ends lost 0 bases and 5 bases respectively, with 10 bases between them. The DNA of the CDR3 is TGTGCCAGCAGTTACTCCGGGGGTTGGACTGAAGCTTTCTTT. As protein: CASSYSGGWTEAFF.